The 26 T cell receptor beta chains below were found in one sample sequenced in a study of shared clonotypes between healthy human individuals. TCRdb's copy holds only in-frame clones and misses some; the assay was immunoSEQ multiplex PCR. The table includes 150,000 to 200,000 clones, approximately 92% detected once. The sequencing input was naive CD4+ T cells sorted from blood. Noted subset: CD45RA+ positively selected. Source of these receptors: a young woman in good health.

This clone occurred a few times. The chain couples TRBV7-9 to TRBJ1-2; no firm D call. Germline CDR1 and CDR2: SEHNR and FQNEAQ (reference sequence). Trimming shortened V by 6 bases and J by 6 bases, and 8 bases separated the two germline ends. The CDR3 has 11 residues. The CDR3 loop reads CASRGEHGYTF. CDR3 nucleotide sequence: TGTGCCAGCAGAGGTGAACATGGCTACACCTTC.

This chain joins TRBV11-3 and TRBJ1-1; the match to TRBD1 covers 8 bases. The CDR3 loop spans 14 amino acids. Germline loops: CDR1 SGHNT, CDR2 YENEEA. With V trimmed by 5 bases and J by 4 bases, 6 bases remained unmatched. The CDR3 nucleotides are TGTGCCAGCAGCCCCGGGACAGGTTCCACTGAAGCTTTCTTT. This encodes CASSPGTGSTEAFF.

The chain combines TRBV5-5 with TRBJ2-7; D perhaps matches TRBD1 (6 bases). Between the trimmed V and J ends, which lost 3 bases and 7 bases, there was a span of 29 bases. Germline CDR1 is SGHKS and CDR2 is YYEKEE (reference sequence). The CDR3 is 18 residues long. The CDR3 here is CASSWNGRRQDETGEQYF. CDR3 coding DNA: TGTGCCAGCAGCTGGAACGGCAGACGACAGGATGAAACGGGGGAGCAGTACTTC.

With regard to this clone: Other DNA variants within this sample encode the same CDR3. The rearrangement uses TRBV7-9 and TRBJ1-1; 7 nucleotides match TRBD1. After removal of 5 bases from V and 1 base from J, the junction contained 4 bases not matched to a gene. Germline loops: CDR1 SEHNR, CDR2 FQNEAQ (reference sequence). This CDR3 has 14 residues. The CDR3 nucleotides read TGTGCCAGCAGCCCAGGACAGGAGAACACTGAAGCTTTCTTT. Translating gives CASSPGQENTEAFF.

CDR3 nucleotides: TGTGCCAGCAGACGCCCAGTGGCCTCTGGGGCCAACGTCCTGACTTTC. Its translation: CASRRPVASGANVLTF. The chain combines TRBV28 with TRBJ2-6, with D unresolved. Per the germline V gene, CDR1 is MDHEN and CDR2 is SYDVKM. V was cut by 6 bases and J by 0 bases, with 12 bases left in between. CDR3 size: 16 residues.

The J gene is TRBJ2-2, the V gene TRBV5-4, with D unclear. The CDR3 covers 16 residues. Germline V gene sequence: CDR1 SGHNT, CDR2 YYREEE (reference sequence). V lost 4 bases and J 5 bases, leaving 18 bases between the germline ends. CDR3 residues: CASSTNTQASTGELFF. In DNA form, the CDR3 reads TGTGCCAGCAGCACGAATACTCAGGCTAGTACCGGGGAGCTGTTTTTT.

The table lists this clone with a count of one. This chain links TRBV5-1 with TRBJ2-7, with D uncertain. The CDR3 is 15 amino acids. V was clipped by 0 bases and J by 2 bases, with 12 bases between them. Germline CDR1 and CDR2: SGHRS and YFSETQ. In DNA, the CDR3 is TGCGCCAGCAGCTTGGTTGGAGCAGGAACCTACGAGCAGTACTTC. It translates to CASSLVGAGTYEQYF.

This chain uses TRBV15 with TRBJ2-7, with D perhaps matching TRBD2 (6 bases). In germline, CDR1 is LNHNV, CDR2 YYDKDF (reference sequence). The CDR3 totals 15 residues. Trimming took off 8 bases at V and 1 base at J, with 18 bases between the two ends. Here the CDR3 reads CATARRDSGSYEQYF. CDR3 DNA sequence: TGTGCCACCGCACGTCGGGACTCAGGATCCTACGAGCAGTACTTC. The full variable domain, in which reference TRBV15 and TRBJ2-7 provide the parts outside the CDR3, is DAMVIQNPRYQVTQFGKPVTLSCSQTLNHNVMYWYQQKSSQAPKLLFHYYDKDFNNEADTPDNFQSRRPNTSFCFLDIRSPGLGDTAMYLCATARRDSGSYEQYFGPGTRLTVT.

The J gene is TRBJ1-1, the V gene TRBV5-5; no firm D call. The CDR3 covers 14 residues. CDR1 and CDR2 from the germline V gene are SGHKS and YYEKEE (reference sequence). Trimming removed 2 bases from V and 5 bases from J, with 13 bases in between. CDR3 nucleotides: TGTGCCAGCAGCTTAGCGGGCGCCGGGACTGAAGCTTTCTTT. Translating gives CASSLAGAGTEAFF.

This chain joins TRBV23-1 and TRBJ2-5; 14 bases map to TRBD2. TRBV23-1 carries the ORF label, with uncertain function. The length of the CDR3 is 19 residues. V lost 3 bases and J lost 3; bases outside the gene matches: 12. The CDR3 region has the DNA TGCGCCAGCAGTCACAATGGGGATGGACTAGCGGGAGGTAAAGAGACCCAGTACTTC. Translation: CASSHNGDGLAGGKETQYF.

The V call is TRBV4-1, the J call TRBJ2-5; D might be TRBD1 (6 bases). Trimming removed 4 bases at V and 5 bases at J, with 23 bases between. The CDR3 totals 17 residues. Germline V gives CDR1 MGHRA, CDR2 YSYEKL. CDR3: CASSLNPGQPGLETQYF. CDR3 DNA: TGCGCCAGCAGCCTCAACCCTGGACAGCCTGGGCTGGAGACCCAGTACTTC.

V and J are TRBV6-4 and TRBJ1-5; D ambiguous. The CDR3 runs 15 residues. Germline assignment: CDR1 MRHNA and CDR2 SNTAGT. With 0 bases removed from V and 5 bases from J, the gap between germline ends came to 11 bases. The CDR3 DNA reads TGTGCCAGCAGTGACTCTGAGACCGAAGATCAGCCCCAGCATTTT. Amino acid sequence: CASSDSETEDQPQHF.

The V and J genes are TRBV19 and TRBJ1-2; the match to TRBD1 covers 10 bases. Germline loops: CDR1 LNHDA, CDR2 SQIVND (reference sequence). Trimming cost V 5 bases and J 5 bases; bases outside gene matches: 8. The CDR3 runs 15 residues. CDR3 coding DNA: TGTGCCAGTAGTCTCCCCGGGACAGGGGTATATGGCTACACCTTC. As protein: CASSLPGTGVYGYTF.

The V gene is TRBV4-1, the J gene TRBJ2-1; D is unresolved. Germline CDR1 MGHRA, CDR2 YSYEKL. The V gene lost 0 bases and the J gene lost 0 bases, with 15 bases spanning the gap. The CDR3 is made up of 18 amino acids. The CDR3 nucleotides are TGCGCCAGCAGCCAAGATCTGGCAGCCAGAGACTCCTACAATGAGCAGTTCTTC. Protein: CASSQDLAARDSYNEQFF.

The chain carries TRBV28 and TRBJ1-5; weak D call: TRBD1 (5 bases). V lost 6 bases and J lost 11, with 14 bases in between. The CDR3 contains 12 residues. Germline CDR1 and CDR2: MDHEN and SYDVKM. CDR3 nucleotides: TGTGCCAGCAGGGGGGGTATCAAGTCCCAGCATTTT. It translates to CASRGGIKSQHF.

The rearrangement uses TRBV6-1 and TRBJ1-5, with D hard to call. In germline, CDR1 is MNHNS, CDR2 SASEGT. The CDR3 is 18 amino acids. Trimming pared 2 bases from V and 5 bases from J, leaving 22 bases between. The CDR3 nucleotides read TGTGCCAGCAGTGAACGCCCGATTCAGAGGGTGGACGATCAGCCCCAGCATTTT. Its protein is CASSERPIQRVDDQPQHF.

This chain uses TRBV11-2 with TRBJ1-5; 9 nucleotides agree with TRBD1. Germline CDR1 SGHAT, CDR2 FQNNGV. Trimming removed 5 bases from V and 2 bases from J; junction bases left unmatched: 7. The CDR3 spans 16 residues. CDR3 protein: CASSSHRGPGNQPQHF. CDR3 sequence (DNA): TGTGCCAGCAGCAGCCACAGGGGGCCCGGCAATCAGCCCCAGCATTTT.

The chain combines TRBV19 with TRBJ2-3; 8 bases match TRBD1. The CDR3 sequence is 13 residues long. J was trimmed by 5 bases and V by 4 bases; bases with no gene match: 2. Germline-derived CDR1 and CDR2 are LNHDA and SQIVND (reference sequence). The CDR3 nucleotides read TGTGCCAGTAGTACAGGGGGCCAAGATACGCAGTATTTT. The encoded protein is CASSTGGQDTQYF.

V gene TRBV5-6 combines with J gene TRBJ2-1; D is ambiguous. The CDR3 runs to 11 residues. Germline CDR1 is SGHDT and CDR2 is YYEEEE. Between the trimmed V and J ends, which lost 6 bases and 9 bases, there was a span of 10 bases. CDR3 in DNA: TGTGCCAGCACCTCCTGGGGTGAGCAGTTCTTC. As protein: CASTSWGEQFF.

This rearrangement joins TRBV5-1 to TRBJ2-6, with D unresolved. CDR1 is SGHRS and CDR2 is YFSETQ in the germline V gene. The V end lost 5 bases, the J end lost 0 bases, and 15 bases lay between the germline ends. CDR3 length: 17 residues. The chain's CDR3 is CASSRPLHSSGANVLTF. Here the CDR3 DNA reads TGCGCCAGCAGTCGGCCGCTACACTCCTCTGGGGCCAACGTCCTGACTTTC.

The J gene is TRBJ2-7, the V gene TRBV18, with D perhaps TRBD2 (5 bases). Germline-derived CDR1 and CDR2 are KGHSH and LQKENI. The CDR3 is 13 amino acids. Trimming took off 6 bases at V and 6 bases at J, with 15 bases between the two ends. The CDR3 bases are TGTGCCAGCTCCCCCGGGAAGGGCCTCGAGCAGTACTTC. Translating gives CASSPGKGLEQYF.

This clone was picked up one time. V gene TRBV28 combines with J gene TRBJ1-6, with 7 bases fitting TRBD1. The CDR3 loop spans 14 amino acids. V gave up 8 bases and J gave up 6 bases; unmatched junction bases: 7. Germline V gene lookup returns CDR1 MDHEN and CDR2 SYDVKM. Here the CDR3 DNA reads TGTGCCAGCCGATCCTACAGGGGTAATTCACCCCTCCACTTT. This sequence encodes CASRSYRGNSPLHF.

The V and J genes are TRBV5-8 and TRBJ2-7, with 8 bases matching TRBD1. This CDR3 comprises 14 residues. With 4 bases clipped from V and 2 bases from J, the junction kept 5 bases outside the gene matches. Germline CDR1 SGHTS, CDR2 YDEGEE. This CDR3 is CASSPRDRTYEQYF. CDR3 nucleotides: TGTGCCAGCAGCCCCCGGGACAGGACCTACGAGCAGTACTTC. Full variable domain (remainder filled in from reference TRBV5-8 and TRBJ2-7): EAGVTQSPTHLIKTRGQQATLRCSPISGHTSVYWYQQALGLGLQFLLWYDEGEERNRGNFPPRFSGRQFPNYSSELNVNALELEDSALYLCASSPRDRTYEQYFGPGTRLTVT.

Details on this clone: The sample has other DNA sequences that encode this CDR3 too. V gene TRBV30 combines with J gene TRBJ2-3, with D unresolved. Looked up from germline, CDR1 is GTSNPN and CDR2 is SVGIG (reference sequence). This CDR3 region has 11 residues. With 2 bases removed from V and 6 bases from J, the gap between germline ends came to 6 bases. The CDR3 nucleotides read TGTGCCTGGAGTAGAGCGGATACGCAGTATTTT. Residues: CAWSRADTQYF.

This chain connects TRBV19 to TRBJ1-5, with a tentative D call TRBD1 (5 bases). In germline, CDR1 is LNHDA, CDR2 SQIVND (reference sequence). V was trimmed by 10 bases and J by 5 bases, leaving 30 bases between them. The CDR3 totals 18 residues. This chain's CDR3 is CATPSGTHPRLRDQPQHF. In DNA, the CDR3 is TGTGCCACCCCTAGCGGGACCCATCCCCGACTGAGGGATCAGCCCCAGCATTTT.

The chain uses TRBV4-1 and TRBJ2-5, with 7 bases identical to TRBD2. Trimming at V came to 3 bases and at J to 0 bases, leaving 7 bases not matched to a gene. This CDR3 is built from 16 residues. Germline V lookup: CDR1 MGHRA, CDR2 YSYEKL. The DNA of the CDR3 is TGCGCCAGCAGCCAGGCACGAGCGGGGAACCAAGAGACCCAGTACTTC. This encodes CASSQARAGNQETQYF.